Shown below are 9 T cell receptor beta chains from a single sample sequenced in a study of T-cell memory formation after mild COVID-19. TCRdb ran MiXCR on the 5' RACE reads and lists one entry per CDR3 protein. The sample includes more than 450,000 distinct CDR3 sequences, about a sixth of them seen just once. The sequenced sample consisted of PBMCs or a T cell subset sorted from them (not recorded which). These receptors all come from an adult woman who had mild COVID-19 (a few samples of this study predate the infection). Cell type and time point are not known.

The CDR3: CASSLEGAGTDTQYF. CDR3 coding DNA: TGTGCCAGCAGTTTAGAGGGGGCTGGCACAGATACGCAGTATTTT. The chain employs TRBV12-3 or TRBV12-4 and TRBJ2-3; 7 bases map to TRBD1. Trimming removed 1 base from V and 1 base from J; junction bases left unmatched: 2. There are 15 residues in the CDR3.

This clonotype was seen ten or more times. The V gene is TRBV7-9, the J gene TRBJ1-1, with a possible D match to TRBD1 (5 bases). The CDR3 totals 12 residues. CDR1 and CDR2 from the germline V gene are SEHNR and FQNEAQ (reference sequence). Trimming cost V 1 base and J 10 bases, with 10 bases left between them. The CDR3 region has the DNA TGTGCCAGCAGCTTAGGCGGGGGGTCAGCTTTCTTT. This gives the protein CASSLGGGSAFF.

This clonotype was observed a few times. The V and J genes are TRBV25-1 and TRBJ1-2, with a tentative D call TRBD1 (5 bases). The CDR3 loop spans 13 amino acids. V was pared by 2 bases and J by 3 bases, with 7 bases between. Germline V gene sequence: CDR1 MGHDK, CDR2 SYGVNS. The CDR3 spells CASSEGTYYGYTF. CDR3 in DNA: TGTGCCAGCAGTGAAGGGACCTACTATGGCTACACCTTC.

This clonotype was seen a few times. The chain uses TRBV2 and TRBJ2-3; D is uncertain. Trimming pared 5 bases from V and 8 bases from J, leaving 11 bases between. Germline V gives CDR1 SNHLY, CDR2 FYNNEI. The CDR3 length is 12 residues. The chain's CDR3 is CASSTPPGTQYF. The DNA of the CDR3 is TGTGCCAGCAGTACTCCCCCGGGTACGCAGTATTTT.

The chain carries TRBV9 and TRBJ2-5, with 10 positions matching TRBD2. The CDR3 covers 17 residues. From germline, CDR1 is SGDLS and CDR2 YYNGEE. J gave up 2 bases and V 0 bases, and 7 bases lay outside the gene matches. The CDR3 DNA is TGTGCCAGCAGCGTAGGAGGTAGCGGGAGGTTACAAGAGACCCAGTACTTC. Its protein product is CASSVGGSGRLQETQYF.

The V call is TRBV3-1, the J call TRBJ2-5; weak D call: TRBD1 (6 bases). CDR1 LGHDT and CDR2 YNNKEL come from the germline V gene (reference sequence). The CDR3 has 14 amino acids. V was trimmed by 4 bases and J by 2 bases, leaving 11 bases between them. The CDR3 spells CASSPYRDQETQYF. The CDR3 DNA follows: TGTGCCAGCAGCCCATACAGGGATCAAGAGACCCAGTACTTC.

This clonotype has a handful of counts. The V and J genes are TRBV18 and TRBJ1-1; D remains ambiguous. From germline, CDR1 is KGHSH and CDR2 LQKENI. CDR3 length: 16 amino acids. Trimming cost V 1 base and J 4 bases, with 16 bases left between them. The CDR3 reads CASSPQLGPVATEAFF. In DNA form, the CDR3 reads TGTGCCAGCTCACCACAACTAGGCCCTGTGGCCACTGAAGCTTTCTTT.

The J gene is TRBJ2-5, the V gene TRBV24-1; D unclear. CDR1 and CDR2 (germline): KGHDR, SFDVKD. Trimming cost V 0 bases and J 2 bases, with 9 bases left between them. CDR3 length: 15 amino acids. The CDR3 loop reads CATSDLDGQQETQYF. The DNA for the CDR3 is TGTGCCACCAGTGATTTGGACGGGCAGCAAGAGACCCAGTACTTC.

In its sample, this clonotype was seen a few times. This chain uses TRBV20-1 with TRBJ2-2; D is possibly TRBD2 (6 bases). The V and J ends lost 0 bases and 4 bases respectively, with 15 bases between them. Germline V gene lookup returns CDR1 DFQATT and CDR2 SNEGSKA (reference sequence). The CDR3 has 16 amino acids. The CDR3 sequence is CSARDGGTSPTGELFF. CDR3 coding DNA: TGCAGTGCTAGAGACGGGGGAACTAGCCCCACCGGGGAGCTGTTTTTT.